One and the same sample provided the 19 T cell receptor beta chains below, sequenced in a study of cytomegalovirus exposure and HLA in healthy donors. The PCR was carried out with 60 Vbeta primers and 13 Jbeta primers. Sequencing was performed with immunoSEQ multiplex PCR; in TCRdb, only in-frame clones are kept and a portion is missing. Of roughly 180,000 clones in the sample, around 81% were seen once. Sequenced sample: PBMCs. Source of these receptors: a woman aged 18-30 years in good health and CMV-seropositive.

This chain uses TRBV27 with TRBJ2-7; 11 nucleotides line up with TRBD2. The CDR3 contains 15 residues. CDR1 and CDR2 from the germline V gene are MNHEY and SMNVEV (reference sequence). J was trimmed by 6 bases and V by 1 base; bases with no gene match: 5. CDR3 nucleotide sequence: TGTGCCAGCAGTTTATTGGGCCTAGCGGGGGGCGAGCAGTACTTC. Its translation: CASSLLGLAGGEQYF.

This chain links TRBV5-1 with TRBJ2-3; TRBD2 matches 8 bases. CDR3 size: 14 residues. The V gene's germline CDR1 is SGHRS and CDR2 YFSETQ. Germline trimming cut 5 bases from V and 3 bases from J; bases unmatched to any gene: 5. DNA of the CDR3: TGCGCCAGCAGGCGGACTAGCCTGACAGATACGCAGTATTTT. Translated, it gives CASRRTSLTDTQYF.

The chain recombines TRBV5-5 with TRBJ2-3; D is possibly TRBD2 (5 bases). Germline loops: CDR1 SGHKS, CDR2 YYEKEE (reference sequence). This CDR3 has 16 amino acids. V gave up 3 bases and J gave up 5 bases, with 19 bases separating them. For the CDR3, the DNA is TGTGCCAGCAGCTCGATCGGCGGGCTTGGGGAAGATACGCAGTATTTT. As protein: CASSSIGGLGEDTQYF.

This clone showed up just once. V is TRBV10-3 and J is TRBJ2-7; perhaps TRBD1 as D (6 bases). The germline V gene has CDR1 ENHRY and CDR2 SYGVKD. The CDR3 is 14 amino acids. Trimming left V 5 bases short and J 3 bases short, with 14 bases between. The CDR3 DNA is TGTGCCATCAGTCTGAGACAGGCAGTCTACGAGCAGTACTTC. This encodes CAISLRQAVYEQYF.

The chain uses TRBV10-3 and TRBJ1-1; 8 bases align to TRBD1. Unmatched junction bases numbered 5, after V lost 11 bases and J lost 0 bases. The CDR3 spans 13 residues. Germline CDR1 is ENHRY and CDR2 is SYGVKD. CDR3 sequence reads: CAARQGMNTEAFF. CDR3 nucleotide sequence: TGTGCCGCCCGACAGGGGATGAACACTGAAGCTTTCTTT.

The chain combines TRBV28 with TRBJ1-3; 7 bases fit TRBD1. This CDR3 is built from 17 residues. Germline V lookup: CDR1 MDHEN, CDR2 SYDVKM. V was clipped by 5 bases and J by 0 bases; unmatched bases: 10. CDR3 loop: CASSRQGLASSGNTIYF. In DNA, the CDR3 is TGTGCCAGCAGTCGACAGGGATTGGCCAGCTCTGGAAACACCATATATTTT.

In its sample, this clone was seen once. The chain employs TRBV5-1 and TRBJ1-5, with a tentative D call TRBD1 (6 bases). This CDR3 region has 15 residues. V was trimmed by 4 bases and J by 0 bases, leaving 11 bases between them. Germline V lookup: CDR1 SGHRS, CDR2 YFSETQ. CDR3 bases: TGCGCCAGCAGCACGGGGACAAATAGCAATCAGCCCCAGCATTTT. It codes for CASSTGTNSNQPQHF.

There are a few counts of this clone. V and J are TRBV19 and TRBJ2-7; TRBD2 matches at 7 bases. The J segment lost 5 bases and the V segment lost 1 base, leaving 5 bases of the junction unmatched. This CDR3 region has 14 residues. Germline V gene lookup returns CDR1 LNHDA and CDR2 SQIVND (reference sequence). This CDR3 reads CASSIVGGSDEQYV. The DNA of the CDR3 is TGTGCCAGTAGTATAGTGGGGGGGAGTGACGAGCAGTACGTC.

The chain couples TRBV19 to TRBJ1-2, with a tentative D call TRBD1 (6 bases). The CDR3 runs to 15 residues. Germline V gives CDR1 LNHDA, CDR2 SQIVND (reference sequence). V was trimmed by 3 bases and J by 2 bases, leaving 13 bases between them. In nucleotides, the CDR3 is TGTGCCAGTAGTATGAACAGGGTACGGAACTATGGCTACACCTTC. The encoded protein is CASSMNRVRNYGYTF.

The chain uses TRBV5-6 and TRBJ2-1, with 8 bases matching TRBD1. Looked up from germline, CDR1 is SGHDT and CDR2 is YYEEEE. The CDR3 sequence is 17 residues long. Trimming took 4 bases from V and 7 from J; bases not matched to a gene: 16. CDR3 region: CASSPTYTDREWNEQFF. The CDR3 region has the DNA TGTGCCAGCAGCCCCACCTACACGGACAGGGAATGGAATGAGCAGTTCTTC.

The chain has TRBV5-1 and TRBJ1-4; 10 bases match TRBD1. Per germline, CDR1 SGHRS and CDR2 YFSETQ. This CDR3 has 15 residues. V lost 4 bases and J lost 6; bases outside the gene matches: 6. CDR3 in DNA: TGCGCCAGCAGCCCCGGGACAGGGGACTATGAAAAACTGTTTTTT. It is translated as CASSPGTGDYEKLFF.

J is TRBJ1-1 and V is TRBV7-9; D remains ambiguous. The V and J ends lost 2 bases and 0 bases respectively, with 4 bases between them. CDR1 and CDR2 (germline): SEHNR, FQNEAQ (reference sequence). The CDR3 sequence is 13 residues long. CDR3 coding DNA: TGTGCCAGCAGCTTATTCATGAACACTGAAGCTTTCTTT. This gives the protein CASSLFMNTEAFF.

This chain uses TRBV4-3 with TRBJ2-3, with TRBD1 identical over 8 bases. Germline lookup yields CDR1 LGHNA and CDR2 YSLEER. CDR3 length equals 15 residues. The V segment lost 1 base and the J segment 3 bases; nucleotides outside the gene matches: 3. The CDR3 protein is CASSQGTGKTDTQYF. The DNA of the CDR3 is TGCGCCAGCAGCCAAGGGACAGGGAAGACAGATACGCAGTATTTT.

V is TRBV11-2 and J is TRBJ2-5; 9 positions match TRBD1. The DNA end favors TRBJ2-7, so the J call may be wrong. The germline V gene has CDR1 SGHAT and CDR2 FQNNGV. The CDR3 covers 15 residues. The CDR3 protein is CASSARDRASYEQYF. The CDR3 DNA sequence: TGTGCCAGCAGCGCCCGGGACAGGGCTTCCTACGAGCAGTACTTC.

The chain uses TRBV28 and TRBJ2-7, with a weak D call TRBD2 (7 bases). CDR3 length: 14 residues. The germline V and J ends were trimmed by 6 bases and 3 bases, with 15 bases remaining between them. Germline assignment: CDR1 MDHEN and CDR2 SYDVKM. The CDR3 here is CASRKGGGHYEQYF. The CDR3 coding sequence is TGTGCCAGCAGGAAAGGGGGGGGGCACTACGAGCAGTACTTC.

The J gene is TRBJ2-1, the V gene TRBV6-1; 7 bases line up with TRBD1. Germline CDR1 reads MNHNS; CDR2 reads SASEGT. V shed 5 bases, J shed 4 bases, and the junction held 2 bases outside the gene matches. This CDR3 comprises 13 residues. CDR3 protein: CASSTGQYNEQFF. The CDR3, as DNA: TGTGCCAGCAGTACGGGACAGTACAATGAGCAGTTCTTC.

The V gene is TRBV7-2, the J gene TRBJ1-1, with D perhaps TRBD1 (6 bases). Germline V gene lookup returns CDR1 SGHTA and CDR2 FQGNSA. Trimming left V 1 base short and J 4 bases short, with 19 bases between. The CDR3 sequence is 17 residues long. The CDR3 sequence is CASSLERPRGRGTEAFF. DNA for the CDR3: TGTGCCAGCAGCTTAGAGAGGCCTAGGGGCAGGGGCACTGAAGCTTTCTTT.

The chain links TRBV6-1 to TRBJ1-6, with D possibly being TRBD1 (6 bases). The CDR3 is 15 residues long. V dropped 2 bases and J dropped 9 bases, with 14 bases sitting between them. Germline V CDR1 and CDR2: MNHNS, SASEGT. This CDR3 reads CASSETRGGGSPLHF. DNA for the CDR3: TGTGCCAGCAGTGAAACGAGGGGGGGAGGTTCACCCCTCCACTTT.

This sequence joins TRBV5-4 and TRBJ2-2; no clear D. This CDR3 spans 15 amino acids. V was trimmed by 0 bases and J by 5 bases, leaving 11 bases between them. The V gene's germline CDR1 is SGHNT and CDR2 YYREEE (reference sequence). CDR3 in DNA: TGTGCCAGCAGCTTGGATTTTCCAGTAACCGGGGAGCTGTTTTTT. Amino acid sequence: CASSLDFPVTGELFF.